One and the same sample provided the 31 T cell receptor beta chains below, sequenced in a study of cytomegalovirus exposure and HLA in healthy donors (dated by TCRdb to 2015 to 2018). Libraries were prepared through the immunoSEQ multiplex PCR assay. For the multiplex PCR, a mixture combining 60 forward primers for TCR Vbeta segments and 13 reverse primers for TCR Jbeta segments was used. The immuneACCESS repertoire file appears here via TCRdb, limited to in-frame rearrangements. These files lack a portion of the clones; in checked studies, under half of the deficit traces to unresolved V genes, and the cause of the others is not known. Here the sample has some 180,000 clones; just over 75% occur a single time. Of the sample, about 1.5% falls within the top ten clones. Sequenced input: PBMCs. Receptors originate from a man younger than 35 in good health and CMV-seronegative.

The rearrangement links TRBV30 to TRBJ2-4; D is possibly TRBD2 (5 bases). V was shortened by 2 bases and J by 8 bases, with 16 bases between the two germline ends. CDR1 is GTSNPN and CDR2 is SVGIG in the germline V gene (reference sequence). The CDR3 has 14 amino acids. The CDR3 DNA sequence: TGTGCCTGGAGTCCTGACGGGGTCCGGGACATTCAGTACTTC. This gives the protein CAWSPDGVRDIQYF.

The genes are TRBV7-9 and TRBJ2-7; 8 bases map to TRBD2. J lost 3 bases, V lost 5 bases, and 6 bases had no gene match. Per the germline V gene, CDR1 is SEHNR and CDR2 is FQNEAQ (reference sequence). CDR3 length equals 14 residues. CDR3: CASSHREGGYEQYF. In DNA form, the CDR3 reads TGTGCCAGCAGCCATCGGGAGGGGGGCTACGAGCAGTACTTC.

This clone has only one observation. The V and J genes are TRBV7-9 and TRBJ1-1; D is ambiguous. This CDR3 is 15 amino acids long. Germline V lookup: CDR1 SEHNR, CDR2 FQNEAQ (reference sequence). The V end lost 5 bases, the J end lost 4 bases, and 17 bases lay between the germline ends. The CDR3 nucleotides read TGTGCCAGCAGCCCACGACGGAGTATGGGCACTGAAGCTTTCTTT. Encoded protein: CASSPRRSMGTEAFF. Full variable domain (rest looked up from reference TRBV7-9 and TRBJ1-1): DTGVSQNPRHKITKRGQNVTFRCDPISEHNRLYWYRQTLGQGPEFLTYFQNEAQLEKSRLLSDRFSAERPKGSFSTLEIQRTEQGDSAMYLCASSPRRSMGTEAFFGQGTRLTVV.

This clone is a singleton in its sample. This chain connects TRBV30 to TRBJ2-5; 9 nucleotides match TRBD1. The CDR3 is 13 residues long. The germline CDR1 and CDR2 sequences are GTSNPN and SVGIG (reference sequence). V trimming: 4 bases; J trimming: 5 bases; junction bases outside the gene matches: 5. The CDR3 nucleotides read TGTGCCTGGAATCGACAGGGGGTGGAGACCCAGTACTTC. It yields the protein CAWNRQGVETQYF.

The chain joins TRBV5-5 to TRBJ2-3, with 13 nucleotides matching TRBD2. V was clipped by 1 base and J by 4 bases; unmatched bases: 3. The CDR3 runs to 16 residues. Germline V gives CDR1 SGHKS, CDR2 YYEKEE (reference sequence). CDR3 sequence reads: CASSLILAGGPDTQYF. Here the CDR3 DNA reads TGTGCCAGCAGCTTGATACTAGCGGGGGGGCCAGATACGCAGTATTTT. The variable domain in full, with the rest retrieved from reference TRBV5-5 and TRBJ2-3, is DAGVTQSPTHLIKTRGQQVTLRCSPISGHKSVSWYQQVLGQGPQFIFQYYEKEERGRGNFPDRFSARQFPNYSSELNVNALLLGDSALYLCASSLILAGGPDTQYFGPGTRLTVL.

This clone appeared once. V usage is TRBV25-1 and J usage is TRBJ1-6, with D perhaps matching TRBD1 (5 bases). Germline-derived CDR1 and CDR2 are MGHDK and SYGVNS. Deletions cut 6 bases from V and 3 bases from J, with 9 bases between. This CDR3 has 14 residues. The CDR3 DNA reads TGTGCCAGCAGCAGGGTCAGCTATAATTCACCCCTCCACTTT. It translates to CASSRVSYNSPLHF. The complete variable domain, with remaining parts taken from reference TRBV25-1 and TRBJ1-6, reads EADIYQTPRYLVIGTGKKITLECSQTMGHDKMYWYQQDPGMELHLIHYSYGVNSTEKGDLSSESTVSRIRTEHFPLTLESARPSHTSQYLCASSRVSYNSPLHFGNGTRLTVT.

This CDR3 reads CASSATRYDSVAPNTGELFF. In DNA, the CDR3 is TGTGCCAGTAGTGCCACGCGATACGACTCGGTAGCGCCGAACACCGGGGAGCTGTTTTTT. The chain links TRBV19 to TRBJ2-2; the D gene is possibly TRBD2 (5 bases). The CDR3 is 20 residues long. Germline V lookup: CDR1 LNHDA, CDR2 SQIVND (reference sequence). Trimming shortened V by 5 bases and J by 0 bases, and 25 bases separated the two germline ends.

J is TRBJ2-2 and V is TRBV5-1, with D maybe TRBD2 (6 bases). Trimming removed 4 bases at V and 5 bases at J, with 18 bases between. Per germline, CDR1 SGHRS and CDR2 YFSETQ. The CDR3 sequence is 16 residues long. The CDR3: CASSLGSGGGTGELFF. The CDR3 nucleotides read TGCGCCAGCAGCCTGGGGTCAGGAGGAGGGACCGGGGAGCTGTTTTTT.

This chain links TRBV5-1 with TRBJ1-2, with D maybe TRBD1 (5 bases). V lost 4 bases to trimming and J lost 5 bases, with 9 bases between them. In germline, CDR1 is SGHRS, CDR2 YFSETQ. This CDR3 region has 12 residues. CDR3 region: CASSLGVYGYTF. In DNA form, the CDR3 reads TGCGCCAGCAGCCTAGGGGTGTATGGCTACACCTTC.

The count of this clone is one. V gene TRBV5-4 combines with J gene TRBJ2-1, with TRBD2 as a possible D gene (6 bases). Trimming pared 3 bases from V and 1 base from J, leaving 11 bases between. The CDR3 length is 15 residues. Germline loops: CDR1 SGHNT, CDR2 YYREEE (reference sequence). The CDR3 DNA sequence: TGTGCCAGCAGCTCCGGGAGTTTATCCTACAATGAGCAGTTCTTC. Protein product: CASSSGSLSYNEQFF.

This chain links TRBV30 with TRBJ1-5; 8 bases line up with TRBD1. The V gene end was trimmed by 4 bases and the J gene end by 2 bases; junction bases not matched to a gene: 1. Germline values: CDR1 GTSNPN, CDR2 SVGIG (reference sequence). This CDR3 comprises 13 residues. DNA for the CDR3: TGTGCCTGGAACAGGGGGGGCAATCAGCCCCAGCATTTT. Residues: CAWNRGGNQPQHF.

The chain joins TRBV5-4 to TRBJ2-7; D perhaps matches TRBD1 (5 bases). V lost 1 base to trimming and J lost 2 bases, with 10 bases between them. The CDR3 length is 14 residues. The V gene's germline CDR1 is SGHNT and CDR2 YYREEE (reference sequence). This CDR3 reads CASSLRGSPYEQYF. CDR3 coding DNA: TGTGCCAGCAGCTTGAGGGGCAGTCCCTACGAGCAGTACTTC. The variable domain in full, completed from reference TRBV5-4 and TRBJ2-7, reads ETGVTQSPTHLIKTRGQQVTLRCSSQSGHNTVSWYQQALGQGPQFIFQYYREEENGRGNFPPRFSGLQFPNYSSELNVNALELDDSALYLCASSLRGSPYEQYFGPGTRLTVT.

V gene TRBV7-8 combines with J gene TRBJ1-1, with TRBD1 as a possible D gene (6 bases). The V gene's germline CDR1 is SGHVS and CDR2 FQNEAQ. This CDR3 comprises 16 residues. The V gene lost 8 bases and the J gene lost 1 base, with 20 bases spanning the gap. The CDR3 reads CASSTSNRDGNTEAFF. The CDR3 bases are TGTGCCAGCTCCACTTCGAACAGGGACGGGAACACTGAAGCTTTCTTT.

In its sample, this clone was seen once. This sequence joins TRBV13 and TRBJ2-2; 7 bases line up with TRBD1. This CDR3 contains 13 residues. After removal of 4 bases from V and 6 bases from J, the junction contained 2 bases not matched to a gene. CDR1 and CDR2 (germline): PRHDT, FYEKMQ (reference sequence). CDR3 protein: CASSYTGAGELFF. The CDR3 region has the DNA TGTGCCAGCAGCTATACAGGGGCCGGGGAGCTGTTTTTT.

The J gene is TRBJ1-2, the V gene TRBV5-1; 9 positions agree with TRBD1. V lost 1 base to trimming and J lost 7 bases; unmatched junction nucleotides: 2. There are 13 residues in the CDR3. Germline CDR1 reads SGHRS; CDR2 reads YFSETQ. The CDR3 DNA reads TGCGCCAGCAGCTTGACAGGGGGCCGTGGCTACACCTTC. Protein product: CASSLTGGRGYTF.

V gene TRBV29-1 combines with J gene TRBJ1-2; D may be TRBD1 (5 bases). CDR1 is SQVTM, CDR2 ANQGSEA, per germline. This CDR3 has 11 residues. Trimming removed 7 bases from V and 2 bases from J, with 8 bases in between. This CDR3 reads CSAGNNYGYTF. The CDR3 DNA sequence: TGCAGCGCAGGGAACAACTATGGCTACACCTTC. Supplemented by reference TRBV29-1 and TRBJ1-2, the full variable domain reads SAVISQKPSRDICQRGTSLTIQCQVDSQVTMMFWYRQQPGQSLTLIATANQGSEATYESGFVIDKFPISRPNLTFSTLTVSNMSPEDSSIYLCSAGNNYGYTFGSGTRLTVV.

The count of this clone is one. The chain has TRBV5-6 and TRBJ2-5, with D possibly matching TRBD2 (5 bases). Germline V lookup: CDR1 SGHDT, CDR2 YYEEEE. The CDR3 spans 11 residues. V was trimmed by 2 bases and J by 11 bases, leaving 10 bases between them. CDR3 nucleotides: TGTGCCAGCAGCTTCAGCTGGGAGCAGTACTTC. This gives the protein CASSFSWEQYF.

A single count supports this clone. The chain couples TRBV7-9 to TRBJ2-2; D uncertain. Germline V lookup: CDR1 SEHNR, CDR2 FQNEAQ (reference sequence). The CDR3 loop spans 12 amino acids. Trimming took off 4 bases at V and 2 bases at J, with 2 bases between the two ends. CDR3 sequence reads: CASSSNTGELFF. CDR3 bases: TGTGCCAGCAGCTCTAACACCGGGGAGCTGTTTTTT.

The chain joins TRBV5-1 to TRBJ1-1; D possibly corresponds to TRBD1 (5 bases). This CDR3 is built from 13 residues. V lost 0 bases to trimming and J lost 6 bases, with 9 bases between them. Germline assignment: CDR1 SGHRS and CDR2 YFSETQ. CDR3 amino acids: CASSLEGIAEAFF. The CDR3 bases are TGCGCCAGCAGCTTGGAGGGGATCGCTGAAGCTTTCTTT.

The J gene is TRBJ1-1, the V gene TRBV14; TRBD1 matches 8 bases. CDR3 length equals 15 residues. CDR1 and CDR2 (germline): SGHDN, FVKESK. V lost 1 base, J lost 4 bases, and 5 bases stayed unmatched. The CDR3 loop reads CASSQAWTGRTEAFF. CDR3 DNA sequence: TGTGCCAGCAGCCAAGCCTGGACAGGGCGCACTGAAGCTTTCTTT.

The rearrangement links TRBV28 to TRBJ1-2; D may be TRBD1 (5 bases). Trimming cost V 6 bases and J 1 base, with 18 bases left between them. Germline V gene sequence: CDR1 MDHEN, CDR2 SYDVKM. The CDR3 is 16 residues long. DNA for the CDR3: TGTGCCAGCAGCCCCGGGGGGACTATCAGTAACTATGGCTACACCTTC. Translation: CASSPGGTISNYGYTF.

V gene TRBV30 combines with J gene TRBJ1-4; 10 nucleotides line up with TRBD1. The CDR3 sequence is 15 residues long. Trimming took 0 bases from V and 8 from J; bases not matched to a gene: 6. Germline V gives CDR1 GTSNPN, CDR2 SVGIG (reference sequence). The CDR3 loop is CAWSVGQGGKEKLFF. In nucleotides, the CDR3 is TGTGCCTGGAGTGTCGGACAGGGGGGAAAAGAAAAACTGTTTTTT.

The CDR3, as DNA: TGCGCCAGCAGCCTGATGACAGGGGGATTCGGGTCGGAGCAGTACTTC. As protein: CASSLMTGGFGSEQYF. The chain joins TRBV5-1 to TRBJ2-7; 9 bases match TRBD1. CDR3 size: 16 residues. Germline V gene data show CDR1 as SGHRS and CDR2 as YFSETQ. V was clipped by 4 bases and J by 7 bases; unmatched bases: 15.

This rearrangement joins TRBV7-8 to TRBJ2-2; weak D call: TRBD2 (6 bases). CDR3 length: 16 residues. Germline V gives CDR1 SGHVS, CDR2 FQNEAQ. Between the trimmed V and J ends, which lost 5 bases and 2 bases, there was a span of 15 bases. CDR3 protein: CASSPRDSLNTGELFF. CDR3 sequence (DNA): TGTGCCAGCAGCCCTAGGGACTCTCTAAACACCGGGGAGCTGTTTTTT.

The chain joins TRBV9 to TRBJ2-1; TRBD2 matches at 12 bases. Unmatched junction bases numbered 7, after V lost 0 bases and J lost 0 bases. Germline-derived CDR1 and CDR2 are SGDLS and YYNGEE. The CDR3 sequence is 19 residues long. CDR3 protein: CASSVALAGGMSSYNEQFF. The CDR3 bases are TGTGCCAGCAGCGTAGCTCTAGCGGGGGGGATGAGCTCCTACAATGAGCAGTTCTTC.

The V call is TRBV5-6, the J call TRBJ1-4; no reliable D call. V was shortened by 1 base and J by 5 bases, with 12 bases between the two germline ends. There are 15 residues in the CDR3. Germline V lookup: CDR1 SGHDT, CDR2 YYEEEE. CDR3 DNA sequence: TGTGCCAGCAGCTTGTCCCCGGGGTACAATGAAAAACTGTTTTTT. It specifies CASSLSPGYNEKLFF.

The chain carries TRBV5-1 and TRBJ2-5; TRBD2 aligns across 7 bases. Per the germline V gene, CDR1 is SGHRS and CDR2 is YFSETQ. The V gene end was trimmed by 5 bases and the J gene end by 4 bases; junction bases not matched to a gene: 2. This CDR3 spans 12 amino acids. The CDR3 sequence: CASRAGTETQYF. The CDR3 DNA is TGCGCCAGCAGAGCGGGGACAGAGACCCAGTACTTC.

This CDR3 is CASRSAGPPNEQYF. Written as DNA, the CDR3 is TGTGCCAGTAGGTCGGCGGGGCCCCCCAACGAGCAGTACTTC. The genes are TRBV19 and TRBJ2-7, with a possible D match to TRBD2 (6 bases). In germline, CDR1 is LNHDA, CDR2 SQIVND (reference sequence). The CDR3 loop spans 14 amino acids. The V end was cut by 6 bases, the J end by 5 bases, with 17 bases between.

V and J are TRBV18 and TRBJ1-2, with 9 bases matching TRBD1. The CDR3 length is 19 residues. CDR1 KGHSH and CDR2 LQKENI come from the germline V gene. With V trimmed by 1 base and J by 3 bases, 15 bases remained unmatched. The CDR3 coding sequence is TGTGCCAGCTCACCACGGATCGCACAGGGGGCTATTGGGGACTATGGCTACACCTTC. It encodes CASSPRIAQGAIGDYGYTF. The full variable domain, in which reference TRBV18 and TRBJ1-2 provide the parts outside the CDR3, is NAGVMQNPRHLVRRRGQEARLRCSPMKGHSHVYWYRQLPEEGLKFMVYLQKENIIDESGMPKERFSAEFPKEGPSILRIQQVVRGDSAAYFCASSPRIAQGAIGDYGYTFGSGTRLTVV.

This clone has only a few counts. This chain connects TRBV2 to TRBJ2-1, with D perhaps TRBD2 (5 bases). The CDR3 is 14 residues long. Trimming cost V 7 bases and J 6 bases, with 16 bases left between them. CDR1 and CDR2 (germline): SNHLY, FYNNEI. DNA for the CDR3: TGTGCCAGCACCCATCCCGGGATTAGCAATGAGCAGTTCTTC. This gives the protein CASTHPGISNEQFF.

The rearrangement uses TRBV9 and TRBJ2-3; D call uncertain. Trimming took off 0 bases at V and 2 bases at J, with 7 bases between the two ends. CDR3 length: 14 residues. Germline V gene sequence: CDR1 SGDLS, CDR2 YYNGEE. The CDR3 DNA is TGTGCCAGCAGCGTAGTCGGAGACACAGATACGCAGTATTTT. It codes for CASSVVGDTDTQYF. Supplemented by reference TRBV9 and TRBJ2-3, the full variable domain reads DSGVTQTPKHLITATGQRVTLRCSPRSGDLSVYWYQQSLDQGLQFLIQYYNGEERAKGNILERFSAQQFPDLHSELNLSSLELGDSALYFCASSVVGDTDTQYFGPGTRLTVL.